Below, 10 T cell receptor beta chains from the same sample are listed, as sequenced in a study of T cell repertoires in cytomegalovirus infection. TCRdb reprocessed the reads via MiXCR and lists one record per CDR3 protein. Found here are around 530,000 distinct CDR3 sequences, about a quarter of them singletons; the top ten hold 13%. What was sequenced was PBMCs. These TCRs come from a human donor in good health (CMV status not recorded). Some clones in this sample may be carry-over from other donors' samples.

CDR3 sequence: CAWSVLGGVQETQYF. For the CDR3, the DNA is TGTGCCTGGAGTGTACTCGGAGGAGTTCAAGAGACCCAGTACTTC. J is TRBJ2-5 and V is TRBV30, with D possibly being TRBD2 (5 bases). Per the germline V gene, CDR1 is GTSNPN and CDR2 is SVGIG (reference sequence). V was cut by 0 bases and J by 2 bases, with 13 bases left in between. The CDR3 runs to 15 residues. Complete variable domain (other parts from reference TRBV30 and TRBJ2-5): SQTIHQWPATLVQPVGSPLSLECTVEGTSNPNLYWYRQAAGRGLQLLFYSVGIGQISSEVPQNLSASRPQDRQFILSSKKLLLSDSGFYLCAWSVLGGVQETQYFGPGTRLLVL.

J is TRBJ1-5 and V is TRBV7-2, with D maybe TRBD1 (6 bases). CDR1 SGHTA and CDR2 FQGNSA come from the germline V gene. This CDR3 spans 14 amino acids. V was clipped by 5 bases and J by 2 bases, with 10 bases between them. The DNA of the CDR3 is TGTGCCAGCAGCATCTCAGGGGGCAATCAGCCCCAGCATTTT. This encodes CASSISGGNQPQHF.

CDR3 region: CASSEGPGRTNTEAFF. The CDR3 DNA sequence: TGCGCCAGCAGCGAAGGGCCGGGCCGAACGAACACTGAAGCTTTCTTT. The chain employs TRBV4-1 and TRBJ1-1; D not certain. The CDR3 spans 16 residues. V lost 5 bases to trimming and J lost 1 base, with 17 bases between them. Germline V gives CDR1 MGHRA, CDR2 YSYEKL.

The chain combines TRBV4-1 with TRBJ2-5, with 8 bases matching TRBD1. CDR3 length: 16 amino acids. V lost 1 base, J lost 4 bases, and 8 bases stayed unmatched. Germline CDR1 reads MGHRA; CDR2 reads YSYEKL. The CDR3 coding sequence is TGCGCCAGCAGCCAAGTTTGGGGGGACAGGAGAGAGACCCAGTACTTC. Its protein is CASSQVWGDRRETQYF.

The genes are TRBV12-3 or TRBV12-4 and TRBJ1-5, with TRBD1 as a possible D gene (5 bases). The CDR3 spans 14 residues. V dropped 3 bases and J dropped 5 bases, with 11 bases sitting between them. This CDR3 reads CASSFVQGDQPQHF. The CDR3 bases are TGTGCCAGCAGTTTCGTGCAGGGCGATCAGCCCCAGCATTTT.

This chain joins TRBV7-9 and TRBJ2-7; D ambiguous. The CDR3 runs 14 residues. Trimming stripped 5 bases from V and 3 bases from J, with 14 bases between. Germline CDR1 SEHNR, CDR2 FQNEAQ (reference sequence). The CDR3 bases are TGTGCCAGCAGCCCTGCCGTGCGGAGCTACGAGCAGTACTTC. Translating gives CASSPAVRSYEQYF.

The chain joins TRBV7-2 to TRBJ2-1, with D uncertain. The CDR3 loop spans 13 amino acids. CDR1 is SGHTA, CDR2 FQGNSA, per germline. Trimming cost V 5 bases and J 8 bases, with 13 bases left between them. The CDR3 protein is CASSPSVWDEQFF. CDR3 nucleotide sequence: TGTGCCAGCAGCCCGTCGGTCTGGGATGAGCAGTTCTTC.

The rearrangement links TRBV7-2 to TRBJ1-1; D gene ambiguous. Germline V gene data show CDR1 as SGHTA and CDR2 as FQGNSA. The CDR3 is made up of 15 amino acids. V gave up 4 bases and J gave up 2 bases, with 14 bases separating them. CDR3 bases: TGTGCCAGCAGCTCGGGGTTTGGTGGTAACACTGAAGCTTTCTTT. Amino acid sequence: CASSSGFGGNTEAFF.

A note on this clonotype: Sequence at one end of the junction differs from germline and may be a read error. The chain links TRBV28 to TRBJ2-7, with 9 bases fitting TRBD2. The V gene's germline CDR1 is MDHEN and CDR2 SYDVKM. The CDR3 is 15 residues long. CDR3 region: CASSLVFLAGTISDF. The CDR3 DNA reads TGTGCCAGCAGTTTAGTCTTCCTAGCGGGAACTATTTCGGACTTC.

This rearrangement joins TRBV24-1 to TRBJ1-1; D gene ambiguous. The CDR3 has 13 residues. From germline, CDR1 is KGHDR and CDR2 SFDVKD. V was cut by 4 bases and J by 4 bases, with 9 bases left in between. The CDR3 spells CATSDVTGTEAFF. Here the CDR3 DNA reads TGTGCCACCAGTGACGTGACGGGCACTGAAGCTTTCTTT.